The 9 T cell receptor beta chains given below trace back to one sample, sequenced in a study of beta chain features in type 1 diabetes. Expressed TCRB transcripts were sequenced after all isolated RNA was converted to cDNA. Assay: immunoSEQ multiplex PCR; the TCRdb copy retains only in-frame clones and omits some. The data show fewer than 250,000 clones, with around 10% seen just once and under 0.035% held by the top ten. Sequenced input: naive CD4+ T cells from blood. The receptors here all came from a young woman in good health.

The gene calls are TRBV2 and TRBJ2-5, with 8 bases that match TRBD1. Germline loops: CDR1 SNHLY, CDR2 FYNNEI. The CDR3 has 14 amino acids. After removal of 5 bases from V and 2 bases from J, the junction contained 4 bases not matched to a gene. The CDR3 is CASSSRTGQETQYF. The DNA of the CDR3 is TGTGCCAGCAGTAGTCGGACAGGGCAAGAGACCCAGTACTTC.

This clone was seen a few times. The chain carries TRBV18 and TRBJ2-1; 7 bases map to TRBD2. Germline V gene data show CDR1 as KGHSH and CDR2 as LQKENI. The V segment lost 3 bases and the J segment 3 bases; nucleotides outside the gene matches: 17. CDR3 size: 19 residues. The CDR3 sequence: CASSPPTWVGAGDYNEQFF. The CDR3 DNA is TGTGCCAGCTCACCCCCCACTTGGGTTGGGGCGGGAGACTACAATGAGCAGTTCTTC.

This clone appeared a few times. The rearrangement links TRBV6-1 to TRBJ2-4; TRBD1 aligns across 9 bases. CDR1 and CDR2 from the germline V gene are MNHNS and SASEGT. The junction had 4 bases not matched to a gene; V was cut back by 8 bases and J by 8 bases. This CDR3 comprises 12 residues. In nucleotides, the CDR3 is TGTGCCAGCGGACAGGGGTTCTACATTCAGTACTTC. This encodes CASGQGFYIQYF.

J is TRBJ2-7 and V is TRBV10-2; possibly TRBD1 for D (6 bases). Germline V gives CDR1 WSHSY, CDR2 SAAADI. V lost 6 bases to trimming and J lost 2 bases, with 11 bases between them. This CDR3 is built from 13 residues. The CDR3 reads CASRSTGTYEQYF. The CDR3 DNA is TGCGCCAGCAGATCCACAGGGACCTACGAGCAGTACTTC.

This clone has a handful of counts. The rearrangement uses TRBV7-2 and TRBJ1-1; D uncertain. The germline V gene has CDR1 SGHTA and CDR2 FQGNSA. Trimming cost V 9 bases and J 0 bases, with 14 bases left between them. The CDR3 spans 14 residues. For the CDR3, the DNA is TGTGCCAGTCAGCCGGCGCGGGTGAACACTGAAGCTTTCTTT. It yields the protein CASQPARVNTEAFF.

This clone was detected only a few times. The chain couples TRBV30 to TRBJ1-1, with a tentative D call TRBD1 (5 bases). Germline V gene lookup returns CDR1 GTSNPN and CDR2 SVGIG (reference sequence). The CDR3 is 16 amino acids. Trimming took off 0 bases at V and 10 bases at J, with 24 bases between the two ends. CDR3 coding DNA: TGTGCCTGGAGTGTCTTGGTTGGCAGGGAAGTTGGCGTAGCTTTCTTT. Protein product: CAWSVLVGREVGVAFF.

The chain carries TRBV6-6 and TRBJ2-1, with D possibly being TRBD1 (6 bases). The CDR3 covers 12 residues. Deletions cut 2 bases from V and 10 bases from J, with 9 bases between. Per the germline V gene, CDR1 is MNHNY and CDR2 is SVGAGI (reference sequence). For the CDR3, the DNA is TGTGCCAGCAGTTACCCGGACAGCGAGCAGTTCTTC. Protein product: CASSYPDSEQFF.

J is TRBJ2-7 and V is TRBV6-5; tentatively, D is TRBD1 (5 bases). V was pared by 5 bases and J by 3 bases, with 14 bases between. CDR1 and CDR2 (germline): MNHEY, SVGAGI. The CDR3 totals 14 residues. The chain's CDR3 is CASSEMPGNYEQYF. CDR3 nucleotides: TGTGCCAGCAGTGAAATGCCAGGGAACTACGAGCAGTACTTC.

The chain is built from TRBV18 and TRBJ2-6; D remains unclear. Germline CDR1 reads KGHSH; CDR2 reads LQKENI. This CDR3 is built from 17 residues. V lost 2 bases, J lost 0 bases, and 11 bases lay in between. CDR3 DNA sequence: TGTGCCAGCTCACCAATTTCACAGCTCTCTGGGGCCAACGTCCTGACTTTC. It codes for CASSPISQLSGANVLTF.